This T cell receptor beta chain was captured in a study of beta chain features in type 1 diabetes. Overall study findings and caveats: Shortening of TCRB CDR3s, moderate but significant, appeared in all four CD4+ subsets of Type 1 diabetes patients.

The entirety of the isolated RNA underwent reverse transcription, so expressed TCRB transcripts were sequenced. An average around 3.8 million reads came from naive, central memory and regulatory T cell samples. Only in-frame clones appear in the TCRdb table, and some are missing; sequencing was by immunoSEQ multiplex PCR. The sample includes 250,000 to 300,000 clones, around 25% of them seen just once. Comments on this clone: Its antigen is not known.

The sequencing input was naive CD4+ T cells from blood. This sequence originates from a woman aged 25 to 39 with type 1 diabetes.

CDR3 region: CASSEDWGLAGAQYF. CDR3 DNA sequence: TGTGCCAGCAGTGAAGATTGGGGACTAGCGGGAGCCCAGTACTTC. J is TRBJ2-5 and V is TRBV2, with 14 nucleotides matching TRBD2. Germline values: CDR1 SNHLY, CDR2 FYNNEI. J gave up 9 bases and V 1 base, and 4 bases lay outside the gene matches. CDR3 size: 15 residues.